This entry is about one T cell receptor beta chain. These data originate in a study of shared clonotypes between healthy human individuals. On the study more broadly: Per donor, CD8 memory used one plate, CD8 naive used two, CD4 memory used three and CD4 naive used three.

After removal of 5 bases from V and 3 bases from J, the junction contained 4 bases not matched to a gene. This CDR3 comprises 14 residues. Per germline, CDR1 SEHNR and CDR2 FQNEAQ (reference sequence). The naive CD8 population came from CD45RO-negative cells selected for CCR7, without terminally differentiated effector memory CD45RA+ cells. The authors split each subset's genomic DNA evenly across several immunoSEQ plates. Original processing notes: Because ImmunoSEQ provided only junction sequences with no quality scores, the filtering differed. Assay: immunoSEQ multiplex PCR; the TCRdb copy retains only in-frame clones and omits some. That table is the source of V, J and clone size, and D and trimming were worked out from the DNA. The repertoire has roughly 2.1 million clones, about 93% of them found once; the top ten carry 1.5% to 2%.

V and J are TRBV7-9 and TRBJ2-1; 7 bases are shared with TRBD1. The clonotype was recovered from a man aged 18-30 years in good health. Some clones in this sample may be carry-over from other donors' samples. Specimen: naive CD8+ T cells from PBMCs. CDR3 nucleotides: TGTGCCAGCAGCACCCGACAGGGCTACAATGAGCAGTTCTTC. Amino acids: CASSTRQGYNEQFF.